The clone carrying this TCR beta chain was seen only a few times. Antigen: not known. Data came from immunoSEQ multiplex PCR; TCRdb stores just in-frame clones and leaves some out. The sample contains about 21,000 clones, roughly 80% of which appear only once. The V end lost 0 bases, the J end lost 8 bases, and 5 bases lay between the germline ends. Germline loops: CDR1 SGHDN, CDR2 FVKESK. This CDR3 has 12 residues. This sample was taken from a study of T cells in tumors after PD-1 blockade. Overall study context: Some patients also took daily vismodegib 150 mg during anti-PD-1 treatment. Mean per blood sample: 95,000 to 130,000 templates (about 24,679-260,000), some 40,000 unique clonotypes.

Template: tumor biopsy or peripheral blood genomic DNA, roughly 616-6,500 ng per sample. General study findings and limits: Approximately 41% of tumor TCR clonotypes were also found in blood.

This chain joins TRBV14 and TRBJ2-1, with no clear D. The source material was PBMCs, sampled after anti-PD-1 therapy. The origin of this receptor is a human donor with advanced basal cell or squamous cell carcinoma (not recorded which). The CDR3 protein is CASSQEGHEQFF. In DNA form, the CDR3 reads TGTGCCAGCAGCCAAGAAGGGCATGAGCAGTTCTTC.